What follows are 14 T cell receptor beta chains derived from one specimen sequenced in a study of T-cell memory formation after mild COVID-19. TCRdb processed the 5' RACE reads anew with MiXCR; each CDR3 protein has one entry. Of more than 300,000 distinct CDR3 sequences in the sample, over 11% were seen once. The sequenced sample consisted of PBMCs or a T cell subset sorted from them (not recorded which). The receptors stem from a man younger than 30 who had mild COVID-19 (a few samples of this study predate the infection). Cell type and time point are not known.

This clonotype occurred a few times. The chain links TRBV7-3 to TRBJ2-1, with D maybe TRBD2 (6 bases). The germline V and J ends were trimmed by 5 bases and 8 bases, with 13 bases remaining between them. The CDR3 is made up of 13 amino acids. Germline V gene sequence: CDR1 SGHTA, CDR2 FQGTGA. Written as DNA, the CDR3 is TGTGCCAGCAGCCCTTTGGGGAGGCATGAGCAGTTCTTC. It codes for CASSPLGRHEQFF.

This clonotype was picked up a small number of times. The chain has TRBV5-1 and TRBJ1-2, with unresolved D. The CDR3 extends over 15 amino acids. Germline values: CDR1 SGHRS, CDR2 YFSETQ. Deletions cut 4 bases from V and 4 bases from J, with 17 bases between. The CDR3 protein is CASSPFPFAGYGYTF. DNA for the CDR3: TGCGCCAGCAGCCCTTTTCCTTTCGCGGGCTATGGCTACACCTTC.

The CDR3 region is CASSTGLASYEQYF. DNA of the CDR3: TGTGCCAGCAGCACGGGACTAGCCTCCTACGAGCAGTACTTC. The gene calls are TRBV5-4 and TRBJ2-7; the match to TRBD2 covers 9 bases. Germline V gene data show CDR1 as SGHNT and CDR2 as YYREEE (reference sequence). The CDR3 is 14 residues long. Losses at the gene ends were 4 bases for V and 0 bases for J; bases not matched to a gene: 2.

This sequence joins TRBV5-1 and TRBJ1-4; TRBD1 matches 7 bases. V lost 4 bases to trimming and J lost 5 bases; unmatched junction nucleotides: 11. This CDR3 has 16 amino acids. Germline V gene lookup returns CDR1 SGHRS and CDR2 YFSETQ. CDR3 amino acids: CASSPGRADRNEKLFF. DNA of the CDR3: TGCGCCAGCAGCCCGGGACGAGCGGACAGGAATGAAAAACTGTTTTTT. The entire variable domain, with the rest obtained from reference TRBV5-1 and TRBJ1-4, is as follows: KAGVTQTPRYLIKTRGQQVTLSCSPISGHRSVSWYQQTPGQGLQFLFEYFSETQRNKGNFPGRFSGRQFSNSRSEMNVSTLELGDSALYLCASSPGRADRNEKLFFGSGTQLSVL.

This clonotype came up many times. CDR3 in DNA: TGTGCCAGCAGCGTAGGATTAGCGGCGTACACCGGGGAGCTGTTTTTT. Protein: CASSVGLAAYTGELFF. The rearrangement uses TRBV9 and TRBJ2-2; tentatively, D is TRBD2 (6 bases). The CDR3 contains 16 residues. Between the trimmed V and J ends, which lost 0 bases and 3 bases, there was a span of 12 bases. In germline, CDR1 is SGDLS, CDR2 YYNGEE.

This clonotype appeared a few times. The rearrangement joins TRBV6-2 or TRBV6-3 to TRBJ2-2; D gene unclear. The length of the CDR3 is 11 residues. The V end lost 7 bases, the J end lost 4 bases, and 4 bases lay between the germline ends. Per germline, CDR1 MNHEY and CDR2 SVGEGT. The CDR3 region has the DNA TGTGCCAGCAAAGTCACCGGGGAGCTGTTTTTT. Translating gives CASKVTGELFF.

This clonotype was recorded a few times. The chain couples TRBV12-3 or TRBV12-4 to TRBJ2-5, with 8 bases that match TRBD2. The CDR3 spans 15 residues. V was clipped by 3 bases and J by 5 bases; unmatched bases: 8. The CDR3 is CASSLESGGSETQYF. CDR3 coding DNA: TGTGCCAGCAGTTTGGAAAGCGGGGGATCGGAGACCCAGTACTTC.

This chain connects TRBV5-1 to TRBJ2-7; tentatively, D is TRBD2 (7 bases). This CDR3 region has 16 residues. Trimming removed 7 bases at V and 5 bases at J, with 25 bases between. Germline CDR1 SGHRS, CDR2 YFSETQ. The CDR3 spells CASATTPRGGPHEQYF. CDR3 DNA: TGCGCCAGCGCTACTACTCCGAGGGGGGGTCCCCACGAGCAGTACTTC.

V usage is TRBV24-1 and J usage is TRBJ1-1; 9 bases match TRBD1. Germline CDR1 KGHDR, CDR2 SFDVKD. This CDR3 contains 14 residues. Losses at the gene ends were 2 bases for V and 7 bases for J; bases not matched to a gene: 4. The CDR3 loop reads CATSDSQGADEAFF. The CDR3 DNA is TGTGCCACCAGTGATTCACAGGGGGCGGATGAAGCTTTCTTT.

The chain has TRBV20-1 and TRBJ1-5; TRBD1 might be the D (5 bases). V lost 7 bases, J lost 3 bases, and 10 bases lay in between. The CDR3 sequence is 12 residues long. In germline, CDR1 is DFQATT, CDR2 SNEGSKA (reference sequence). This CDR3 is CSVTGLNQPQHF. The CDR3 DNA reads TGCAGTGTAACGGGACTCAATCAGCCCCAGCATTTT.

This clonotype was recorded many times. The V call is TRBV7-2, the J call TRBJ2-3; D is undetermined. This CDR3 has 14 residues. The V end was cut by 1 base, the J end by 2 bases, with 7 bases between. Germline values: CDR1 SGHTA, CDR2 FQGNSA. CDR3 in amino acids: CASSLGQYTDTQYF. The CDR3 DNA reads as TGTGCCAGCAGCTTAGGCCAGTACACAGATACGCAGTATTTT.

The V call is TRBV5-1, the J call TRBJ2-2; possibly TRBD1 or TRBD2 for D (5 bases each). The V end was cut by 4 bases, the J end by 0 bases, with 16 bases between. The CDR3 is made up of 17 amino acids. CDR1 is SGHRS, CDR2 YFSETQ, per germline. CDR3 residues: CASSPGTLRTNTGELFF. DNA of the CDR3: TGCGCCAGCAGCCCAGGGACCCTACGAACGAACACCGGGGAGCTGTTTTTT.

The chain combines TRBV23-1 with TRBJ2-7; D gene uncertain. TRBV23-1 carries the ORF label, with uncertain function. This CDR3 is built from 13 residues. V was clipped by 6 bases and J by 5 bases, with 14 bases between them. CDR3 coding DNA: TGCGCCAGCAGGAAAACCCACTGGGACGAGCAGTACTTC. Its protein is CASRKTHWDEQYF.

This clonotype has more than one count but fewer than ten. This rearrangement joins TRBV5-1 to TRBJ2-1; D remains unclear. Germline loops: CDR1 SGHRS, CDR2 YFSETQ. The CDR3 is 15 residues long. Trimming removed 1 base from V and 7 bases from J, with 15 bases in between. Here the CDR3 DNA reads TGCGCCAGCAGCTTGAGTGCTGATGGCGTAAATGAGCAGTTCTTC. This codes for CASSLSADGVNEQFF.